What follows are 23 T cell receptor beta chains derived from one specimen sequenced in a study of T-cell memory formation after mild COVID-19. MiXCR was run by TCRdb on the 5' RACE reads, yielding one entry per CDR3 protein. Of hundreds of thousands of distinct CDR3 sequences detected, roughly 20% appear once; the ten largest clones hold around an eighth. The specimen was PBMCs or a T cell subset sorted from them (not recorded which). The receptors derive from an adult woman who had mild COVID-19 (a few samples of this study predate the infection). Cell type and time point are not known.

The rearrangement joins TRBV7-2 to TRBJ2-5; D not certain. Trimming pared 2 bases from V and 0 bases from J, leaving 22 bases between. In germline, CDR1 is SGHTA, CDR2 FQGNSA. The CDR3 consists of 19 residues. The CDR3 DNA reads as TGTGCCAGCAGCTTACTCCGTGACTTTTGGTCCTTGTACCAAGAGACCCAGTACTTC. It translates to CASSLLRDFWSLYQETQYF. The variable domain in full, with the rest retrieved from reference TRBV7-2 and TRBJ2-5, is GAGVSQSPSNKVTEKGKDVELRCDPISGHTALYWYRQSLGQGLEFLIYFQGNSAPDKSGLPSDRFSAERTGGSVSTLTIQRTQQEDSAVYLCASSLLRDFWSLYQETQYFGPGTRLLVL.

V is TRBV7-2 and J is TRBJ2-1; maybe TRBD2 (5 bases). Trimming cost V 5 bases and J 10 bases, with 21 bases left between them. This CDR3 is 15 amino acids long. Germline V CDR1 and CDR2: SGHTA, FQGNSA. CDR3 residues: CASSQRALRVREQFF. The CDR3 DNA follows: TGTGCCAGCAGCCAGAGGGCCCTCCGTGTGAGGGAGCAGTTCTTC.

V and J are TRBV19 and TRBJ2-3, with 9 bases that match TRBD2. The V gene's germline CDR1 is LNHDA and CDR2 SQIVND (reference sequence). The CDR3 has 16 residues. Germline trimming cut 7 bases from V and 4 bases from J; bases unmatched to any gene: 12. The CDR3: CASTLAGAPNSDTQYF. CDR3 coding DNA: TGTGCCAGTACCTTAGCGGGAGCCCCGAATTCAGATACGCAGTATTTT.

A few counts support this clonotype. The chain employs TRBV5-1 and TRBJ1-1; 7 positions agree with TRBD1. Trimming removed 6 bases from V and 1 base from J; junction bases left unmatched: 3. The CDR3 length is 13 residues. Looked up from germline, CDR1 is SGHRS and CDR2 is YFSETQ. The CDR3 sequence is CASMGQQNTEAFF. The CDR3 bases are TGCGCCAGCATGGGACAGCAGAACACTGAAGCTTTCTTT. The full variable domain, in which reference TRBV5-1 and TRBJ1-1 provide the parts outside the CDR3, is KAGVTQTPRYLIKTRGQQVTLSCSPISGHRSVSWYQQTPGQGLQFLFEYFSETQRNKGNFPGRFSGRQFSNSRSEMNVSTLELGDSALYLCASMGQQNTEAFFGQGTRLTVV.

The V call is TRBV6-6, the J call TRBJ2-1; 9 bases fit TRBD2. The junction had 8 bases not matched to a gene; V was cut back by 8 bases and J by 9 bases. Germline V CDR1 and CDR2: MNHNY, SVGAGI (reference sequence). The CDR3 is 13 residues long. The CDR3 is CASRREGRGEQFF. CDR3 sequence (DNA): TGTGCCAGCCGGCGGGAGGGCCGAGGTGAGCAGTTCTTC.

The gene calls are TRBV19 and TRBJ2-1; 11 nucleotides agree with TRBD2. The germline gives CDR1 LNHDA, CDR2 SQIVND (reference sequence). With V trimmed by 3 bases and J by 10 bases, 14 bases remained unmatched. This CDR3 is built from 17 residues. This chain's CDR3 is CASSIPSGRPRGGEQFF. DNA of the CDR3: TGTGCCAGTAGTATCCCTAGCGGGAGGCCAAGAGGGGGGGAGCAGTTCTTC.

The V and J genes are TRBV2 and TRBJ1-1; unclear D gene. This CDR3 contains 14 residues. V lost 8 bases to trimming and J lost 5 bases, with 18 bases between them. Germline V CDR1 and CDR2: SNHLY, FYNNEI. CDR3 sequence: CASCAARGRTEAFF. In nucleotides, the CDR3 is TGTGCCAGCTGCGCCGCCCGCGGCCGGACTGAAGCTTTCTTT.

At least ten counts were recorded for this clonotype. The gene calls are TRBV12-3 or TRBV12-4 and TRBJ2-5, with D tentatively TRBD2 (5 bases). Trimming took off 4 bases at V and 5 bases at J, with 20 bases between the two ends. The CDR3 spans 16 residues. CDR3: CASSSPAAPRGETQYF. The CDR3 DNA reads as TGTGCCAGCAGTTCCCCAGCAGCTCCTAGAGGGGAGACCCAGTACTTC.

This clonotype was seen only a few times. The chain uses TRBV12-3 or TRBV12-4 and TRBJ2-2, with 13 bases lining up with TRBD2. V gave up 5 bases and J gave up 2 bases; unmatched junction bases: 5. The CDR3 loop spans 17 amino acids. For the CDR3, the DNA is TGTGCCAGCAGTACACTAGCGGGGGGGCCAAACACCGGGGAGCTGTTTTTT. It is translated as CASSTLAGGPNTGELFF.

J is TRBJ2-7 and V is TRBV5-1; 10 bases agree with TRBD1. The CDR3 has 17 amino acids. Trimming cost V 3 bases and J 4 bases; bases outside gene matches: 13. The germline CDR1 and CDR2 sequences are SGHRS and YFSETQ. The DNA of the CDR3 is TGCGCCAGCAGCTCCAACCGGAGGACAGGGGGGGTTTACGAGCAGTACTTC. It translates to CASSSNRRTGGVYEQYF.

This clonotype came up a few times. V gene TRBV11-3 combines with J gene TRBJ2-1; 15 nucleotides match TRBD2. V shed 4 bases and J 5 bases; nucleotides not matched to a gene: 3. Germline CDR1 reads SGHNT; CDR2 reads YENEEA. The CDR3 spans 16 residues. In DNA form, the CDR3 reads TGTGCCAGCAGCTCAGGACTAGCGGGAGGGAACAATGAGCAGTTCTTC. It translates to CASSSGLAGGNNEQFF.

This clonotype has ten or more counts. The chain uses TRBV6-5 and TRBJ2-2; 10 bases align to TRBD2. This CDR3 spans 17 amino acids. Per the germline V gene, CDR1 is MNHEY and CDR2 is SVGAGI. V was clipped by 2 bases and J by 1 base; unmatched bases: 4. In DNA form, the CDR3 reads TGTGCCAGCAGTTACGGGACTAGCGTCATGAACACCGGGGAGCTGTTTTTT. Translating it yields CASSYGTSVMNTGELFF.

The V gene is TRBV5-1, the J gene TRBJ2-1, with 10 bases matching TRBD1. Germline V lookup: CDR1 SGHRS, CDR2 YFSETQ. With V trimmed by 4 bases and J by 0 bases, 7 bases remained unmatched. This CDR3 is 17 amino acids long. CDR3 sequence (DNA): TGCGCCAGCAGCCCGGGCTGGACAGGGGGCTCCTACAATGAGCAGTTCTTC. Amino acid sequence: CASSPGWTGGSYNEQFF. Combining the CDR3 with reference TRBV5-1 and TRBJ2-1 gives the whole variable domain KAGVTQTPRYLIKTRGQQVTLSCSPISGHRSVSWYQQTPGQGLQFLFEYFSETQRNKGNFPGRFSGRQFSNSRSEMNVSTLELGDSALYLCASSPGWTGGSYNEQFFGPGTRLTVL.

The J gene is TRBJ2-7, the V gene TRBV10-3; possible D gene TRBD1, 7 bases. CDR1 is ENHRY and CDR2 is SYGVKD in the germline V gene. Trimming removed 4 bases at V and 2 bases at J, with 15 bases between. This CDR3 spans 15 amino acids. The CDR3, as DNA: TGTGCCATCAGTGGCGGGACAGAGGATCCCTACGAGCAGTACTTC. The encoded protein is CAISGGTEDPYEQYF.

This clonotype was counted between two and nine times. The chain is built from TRBV9 and TRBJ2-7; TRBD1 agrees at 7 bases. J was trimmed by 7 bases and V by 2 bases; bases with no gene match: 12. CDR3 length equals 15 residues. Germline V gene sequence: CDR1 SGDLS, CDR2 YYNGEE. CDR3 coding DNA: TGTGCCAGCAGCGTTACCGGGACAGACCCCTTGGAGCAGTACTTC. This gives the protein CASSVTGTDPLEQYF.

This clonotype was recorded a few times. V usage is TRBV24-1 and J usage is TRBJ2-7; 8 nucleotides agree with TRBD1. This CDR3 has 15 amino acids. V lost 4 bases to trimming and J lost 5 bases; unmatched junction nucleotides: 9. Germline lookup yields CDR1 KGHDR and CDR2 SFDVKD. The CDR3 DNA reads TGTGCCACCAGTGACGTCGGACAGGGTAGCAACGAGCAGTACTTC. Residues: CATSDVGQGSNEQYF.

V gene TRBV7-2 combines with J gene TRBJ1-1; D call uncertain. Germline V gene lookup returns CDR1 SGHTA and CDR2 FQGNSA. The germline V and J ends were trimmed by 1 base and 1 base, with 16 bases remaining between them. The CDR3 is made up of 17 amino acids. This chain's CDR3 is CASSLVSQAVRNTEAFF. The CDR3 nucleotides are TGTGCCAGCAGCTTAGTATCCCAGGCGGTGAGGAACACTGAAGCTTTCTTT.

This chain's CDR3 is CASSLAPWAQETQYF. The CDR3 nucleotides read TGTGCCAGCAGCCTCGCCCCTTGGGCTCAAGAGACCCAGTACTTC. The gene calls are TRBV7-2 and TRBJ2-5; D is uncertain. The CDR3 sequence is 15 residues long. Trimming removed 5 bases at V and 2 bases at J, with 15 bases between. Germline CDR1 SGHTA, CDR2 FQGNSA.

The chain has TRBV5-1 and TRBJ2-3; the D is unclear. This CDR3 comprises 15 residues. Germline CDR1 is SGHRS and CDR2 is YFSETQ. Trimming left V 0 bases short and J 2 bases short, with 10 bases between. The CDR3 spells CASSLDLGFTDTQYF. The CDR3 DNA is TGCGCCAGCAGCTTGGATTTGGGATTCACAGATACGCAGTATTTT.

The chain employs TRBV25-1 and TRBJ2-7; D is ambiguous. The CDR3 contains 13 residues. Germline CDR1 and CDR2: MGHDK and SYGVNS. V gave up 3 bases and J gave up 3 bases, with 9 bases separating them. The CDR3 DNA sequence: TGTGCCAGCAGTGACCCTTTCCTCTACGAGCAGTACTTC. Its protein is CASSDPFLYEQYF.

The rearrangement joins TRBV20-1 to TRBJ1-4; D may be TRBD1 (5 bases). With 1 base removed from V and 8 bases from J, the gap between germline ends came to 14 bases. The CDR3 has 14 residues. Germline V gene sequence: CDR1 DFQATT, CDR2 SNEGSKA (reference sequence). The CDR3 reads CSARGAAWGEKLFF. CDR3 nucleotide sequence: TGCAGTGCTAGAGGCGCAGCTTGGGGCGAAAAACTGTTTTTT.

This clonotype was seen a handful of times. V is TRBV7-6 and J is TRBJ2-1; 15 bases are shared with TRBD2. CDR1 is SGHVS and CDR2 is FNYEAQ in the germline V gene. V lost 5 bases and J lost 4; bases outside the gene matches: 12. The CDR3 totals 19 residues. CDR3 DNA sequence: TGTGCCAGCAGCCCGGCGACGGGACTAGCGGGGGGCGCGTACAATGAGCAGTTCTTC. Protein product: CASSPATGLAGGAYNEQFF. The entire variable domain, with the rest obtained from reference TRBV7-6 and TRBJ2-1, is as follows: GAGVSQSPRYKVTKRGQDVALRCDPISGHVSLYWYRQALGQGPEFLTYFNYEAQQDKSGLPNDRFSAERPEGSISTLTIQRTEQRDSAMYRCASSPATGLAGGAYNEQFFGPGTRLTVL.

V is TRBV15 and J is TRBJ1-1; D gene unclear. Germline assignment: CDR1 LNHNV and CDR2 YYDKDF (reference sequence). V was trimmed by 0 bases and J by 0 bases, leaving 8 bases between them. This CDR3 region has 15 residues. The CDR3 bases are TGTGCCACCAGCAGAGACCGGGGATTGAACACTGAAGCTTTCTTT. Translating gives CATSRDRGLNTEAFF.